This is a list of T cell receptor beta chains from one sample in a study of shared clonotypes between healthy human individuals. The assay was immunoSEQ multiplex PCR, and TCRdb's table has in-frame clones only and misses some. The sample carries about 1,500,000 clones, over 95% recorded once. What was sequenced was naive CD4+ T cells sorted from blood. These receptors came from a young man in good health. The CDR3 runs from the conserved cysteine through the conserved F or W. A D gene is named only where the DNA matches it firmly. Not every row has a clone size; where given, it reads once, few, many or a size class.

>TRBJ1-1|TRBV6-1|NA|NA
TGTGCCAGCAGTGAACCTCCGACAACCTCTGGCGAAGCTTTCTTT
CASSEPPTTSGEAFF
>TRBJ2-7|TRBV28|NA|NA
TGTGCCAGCAGTTTAATGCGGGGAGCCTACGAGCAGTACTTC
CASSLMRGAYEQYF
>TRBJ1-5|TRBV5-1|TRBD1|NA
TGCGCCAGCAGCTTGGGGGACAGGGCTAGCAATCAGCCCCAGCATTTT
CASSLGDRASNQPQHF
>TRBJ2-3|TRBV5-1|NA|NA
TGCGCCAGCAGCTTGGATCGCCCCACTAGCACAGATACGCAGTATTTT
CASSLDRPTSTDTQYF
>TRBJ2-1|TRBV6-5|NA|NA
TGTGCCAGCAGCTCTCAGGGTTATGAGCAGTTCTTC
CASSSQGYEQFF
>TRBJ2-5|TRBV11-3|NA|NA
TGTGCCAGCAGCTTAGGGAGTGACTTTCAAGAGACCCAGTACTTC
CASSLGSDFQETQYF
>TRBJ2-7|TRBV29-1|NA|NA
TGCAGCGTCGCCGGACGTGGCGAGCAGTACTTC
CSVAGRGEQYF
>TRBJ2-6|TRBV27|NA|NA
TGTGCCAGCAGTTCCCCGTATAAGAGCTCTGGGGCCAACGTCCTGACTTTC
CASSSPYKSSGANVLTF
>TRBJ1-1|TRBV6-1|NA|NA
TGTGCCAGCAGGGGATTGGGACCTATGAACACTGAAGCTTTCTTT
CASRGLGPMNTEAFF
>TRBJ2-5|TRBV28|NA|NA
TGTGCCAGCAGGGGGGGGCTGGGGTCCCAGTACTTC
CASRGGLGSQYF
>TRBJ2-3|TRBV7-3|NA|NA
TGTGCCAGCAGCACAACCGGGGCCCGAGGAAATACGCAGTATTTT
CASSTTGARGNTQYF
>TRBJ1-3|TRBV5-6|NA|few
TGTGCCAGCAGCTTCGGTCCGAACACCATATATTTT
CASSFGPNTIYF
>TRBJ2-1|TRBV28|NA|NA
TGTGCCAGCAGTATCGGACTAAGTTCGCAGTTCTTC
CASSIGLSSQFF
>TRBJ2-7|TRBV28|TRBD1|NA
TGTGCCAGCAGTTCGGCAGCGGACAGGGGGCGCCGCTACGAGCAGTACTTC
CASSSAADRGRRYEQYF
>TRBJ2-4|TRBV5-6|TRBD1|NA
TGTGCCAGCAGCTTCCGGACAGGGGCCAAAAACATTCAGTACTTC
CASSFRTGAKNIQYF
>TRBJ1-3|TRBV15|NA|NA
TGTGCCACCAGCAGAGATCCCGGGGGAGGCAACACCATATATTTT
CATSRDPGGGNTIYF
>TRBJ2-1|TRBV19|NA|NA
TGTGCCAGTTCCTCGGGGCTGAGCTCCTACAATGAGCAGTTCTTC
CASSSGLSSYNEQFF
>TRBJ1-1|TRBV7-2|NA|NA
TGTGCCAGCAGCCCGCCGCTGGGGGTGAACACTGAAGCTTTCTTT
CASSPPLGVNTEAFF
>TRBJ1-4|TRBV2|TRBD1|NA
TGTGCCAGCAGTGAAGCGGGACAGGCTTTTGGAAAACTGTTTTTT
CASSEAGQAFGKLFF
>TRBJ2-7|TRBV19|TRBD2|NA
TGTGCCAGCAGGGGGACTAGCGGGACCTACGAGCAGTACTTC
CASRGTSGTYEQYF